Listed below are T cell receptor beta chains from one sample, sequenced in a study of shared clonotypes between healthy human individuals. TCRdb keeps only in-frame clones here, not all; method: immunoSEQ multiplex PCR. Here the sample spans about 500,000 clones, 77% being singletons. Specimen: PBMCs. All receptors come from a woman in her 40s in good health. Some clones in this sample may be carry-over from other donors' samples. Each CDR3 is given with its conserved first and last residue. Fields, in order: CDR3 DNA, CDR3 protein, clone size, J gene, D gene, V gene. D genes are given only for firm matches. A clone size is listed for some rows: how often the clone was seen (once, few, many), or a class if it is expanded.

DNA: TGTGCCAGCAGCGTAGCTACAGGGGGCTACGAGCAGTACTTC
CDR3: CASSVATGGYEQYF
size: NA
J: TRBJ2-7
D: TRBD1
V: TRBV9

DNA: TGTGCCTGGAGTCCCGGGACCTCCTACAATGAGCAGTTCTTC
CDR3: CAWSPGTSYNEQFF
size: once
J: TRBJ2-1
D: NA
V: TRBV30

DNA: TGTGCCAGCAGCTTGAACCGATTGAACACTGAAGCTTTCTTT
CDR3: CASSLNRLNTEAFF
size: NA
J: TRBJ1-1
D: NA
V: TRBV7-2

DNA: TGTGCCAGCAGTTCCCCGGGACAGGGTGGGACAGATACGCAGTATTTT
CDR3: CASSSPGQGGTDTQYF
size: NA
J: TRBJ2-3
D: TRBD1
V: TRBV28

DNA: TGTGCCAGCGGGGAGGGATCTACTATAAAGACCCAGTACTTC
CDR3: CASGEGSTIKTQYF
size: NA
J: TRBJ2-5
D: TRBD2
V: TRBV6-6

DNA: TGTGCCAGCAGCCCGGGACTAGCGGGAGGACGAGGCCAGTACTTC
CDR3: CASSPGLAGGRGQYF
size: NA
J: TRBJ2-5
D: TRBD2
V: TRBV7-2

DNA: TGCACCAGCAGCCAAGGGGCAGTTTCTGGGGCCAACGTCCTGGCTTTC
CDR3: CTSSQGAVSGANVLAF
size: NA
J: TRBJ2-6
D: NA
V: TRBV4-1

DNA: TGTGCCAGCAGTTGGACAGGGTATAATCACGAGCAGTACTTC
CDR3: CASSWTGYNHEQYF
size: once
J: TRBJ2-7
D: TRBD1
V: TRBV7-9

DNA: TGTGCCAGCGGCGGACTAGCGGGAGGTGGAGAGACCCAGTACTTC
CDR3: CASGGLAGGGETQYF
size: NA
J: TRBJ2-5
D: TRBD2
V: TRBV2

DNA: TGTGCCAGCAGTTACCCGGGGACAGGGGGCGTGGAGCAGTACTTC
CDR3: CASSYPGTGGVEQYF
size: NA
J: TRBJ2-7
D: TRBD1
V: TRBV6-6

DNA: TGTGCCTGGAGTGTAAGTTATCAGCCCCAGCATTTT
CDR3: CAWSVSYQPQHF
size: NA
J: TRBJ1-5
D: NA
V: TRBV30

DNA: TGCGCCAGCAGCCTTGATTGGGCGAACACTGAAGCTTTCTTT
CDR3: CASSLDWANTEAFF
size: once
J: TRBJ1-1
D: NA
V: TRBV4-1

DNA: TGCAGCGTGGAGAGGGGCGGGGGCACTGAAGCTTTCTTT
CDR3: CSVERGGGTEAFF
size: NA
J: TRBJ1-1
D: NA
V: TRBV29-1

DNA: TGTGCCAGCAGCTCCGGGAGATACACAGATACGCAGTATTTT
CDR3: CASSSGRYTDTQYF
size: NA
J: TRBJ2-3
D: NA
V: TRBV7-2

DNA: TGTGCCAGAAGCAGACAGGGGAACGAGGCAAAAGGGCACGAGCAGTACTTC
CDR3: CARSRQGNEAKGHEQYF
size: NA
J: TRBJ2-7
D: TRBD1
V: TRBV5-3

DNA: TGTGCCAGCAGTGATTTTATTGACGAGCAGTACTTC
CDR3: CASSDFIDEQYF
size: NA
J: TRBJ2-7
D: NA
V: TRBV2

DNA: TGTGCCAGCAGTTACTCGATTCCGGACAGCGGCTATGGCTACACCTTC
CDR3: CASSYSIPDSGYGYTF
size: NA
J: TRBJ1-2
D: NA
V: TRBV6-5

DNA: TGTGCCAGCAGTGATAGGGAAAAACTGTTTTTT
CDR3: CASSDREKLFF
size: NA
J: TRBJ1-4
D: NA
V: TRBV2

DNA: TGTGCCAGTAGTACAACAGGGGGAGGCAAAAACATTCAGTACTTC
CDR3: CASSTTGGGKNIQYF
size: many
J: TRBJ2-4
D: TRBD1
V: TRBV19

DNA: TGTGCCAGCAGGACGACAGGGGGCGCGGGTCAGCCCCAGCATTTT
CDR3: CASRTTGGAGQPQHF
size: NA
J: TRBJ1-5
D: TRBD1
V: TRBV2

DNA: TGTGCCAGCAGTAGGCACGACCCGGGCAATCAGCCCCAGCATTTT
CDR3: CASSRHDPGNQPQHF
size: NA
J: TRBJ1-5
D: NA
V: TRBV27

DNA: TGTGCCAGCAGTGGTCGCATAAATGAAAAACTGTTTTTT
CDR3: CASSGRINEKLFF
size: NA
J: TRBJ1-4
D: NA
V: TRBV27

DNA: TGCAGCGTCAGATACGGGGAGCCGAGCTCCTACGAGCAGTACTTC
CDR3: CSVRYGEPSSYEQYF
size: NA
J: TRBJ2-7
D: NA
V: TRBV29-1

DNA: TGTGCCAGCAGCCCTGACAGGGGCTACGAGCAGTACTTC
CDR3: CASSPDRGYEQYF
size: few
J: TRBJ2-7
D: TRBD1
V: TRBV7-7

DNA: TGTGCCAGCAGTTACCGGGGAGATGAAAAACTGTTTTTT
CDR3: CASSYRGDEKLFF
size: NA
J: TRBJ1-4
D: NA
V: TRBV6-5

DNA: TGCAGCGTTGCTATCCCCAGGGGGGAGCTGTTTTTT
CDR3: CSVAIPRGELFF
size: NA
J: TRBJ2-2
D: NA
V: TRBV29-1

DNA: TGTGCCAGCAGTGGAGAACAGGGGGACCCTGAAGCTTTCTTT
CDR3: CASSGEQGDPEAFF
size: NA
J: TRBJ1-1
D: TRBD1
V: TRBV28

DNA: TGTGCCAGCAGCTCCACAGGGCGATACGAGCAGTACTTC
CDR3: CASSSTGRYEQYF
size: few
J: TRBJ2-7
D: NA
V: TRBV5-6

DNA: TGTGCCAGCAGCTTTAGCGGTTACGAGCAGTACTTC
CDR3: CASSFSGYEQYF
size: NA
J: TRBJ2-7
D: NA
V: TRBV7-9

DNA: TGTGCCAGCAGCCAAGAGGGGACTAGAGACTACGAGCAGTACTTC
CDR3: CASSQEGTRDYEQYF
size: NA
J: TRBJ2-7
D: TRBD2
V: TRBV4-2

DNA: TGTGCCAGCAGCTCTGGACTAGCGGGAGTCAATGAGCAGTTCTTC
CDR3: CASSSGLAGVNEQFF
size: many
J: TRBJ2-1
D: TRBD2
V: TRBV5-5

DNA: TGTGCCAGCAGCGCGAGCGGAGCCTACAATGAGCAGTTCTTC
CDR3: CASSASGAYNEQFF
size: NA
J: TRBJ2-1
D: NA
V: TRBV25-1

DNA: TGTGCCAGCAGCTGGAAGGACAAGGGGCGCATCGAGACCCAGTACTTC
CDR3: CASSWKDKGRIETQYF
size: NA
J: TRBJ2-5
D: NA
V: TRBV5-4

DNA: TGTGCCAGCAGTTTACTCAGTCAGCCCCAGCATTTT
CDR3: CASSLLSQPQHF
size: NA
J: TRBJ1-5
D: NA
V: TRBV28

DNA: TGTGCCAGCTCCGCTCACTCGAACACTGAAGCTTTCTTT
CDR3: CASSAHSNTEAFF
size: NA
J: TRBJ1-1
D: NA
V: TRBV18

DNA: TGTGCCAGCAGTCACGGGGACAGCTTTTTCACAGATACGCAGTATTTT
CDR3: CASSHGDSFFTDTQYF
size: NA
J: TRBJ2-3
D: TRBD1
V: TRBV6-6

DNA: TGTGCCAGCAGCGAAACCGGGACGATCGGGGAGCTGTTTTTT
CDR3: CASSETGTIGELFF
size: NA
J: TRBJ2-2
D: NA
V: TRBV2

DNA: TGTGCCACCAGCAGAGGGCAGGGTTCCTACGAGCAGTACTTC
CDR3: CATSRGQGSYEQYF
size: NA
J: TRBJ2-7
D: NA
V: TRBV15

DNA: TGCGCCAGCAGCTTGGATCCTCTGGCGGGGGAGCTGTTTTTT
CDR3: CASSLDPLAGELFF
size: NA
J: TRBJ2-2
D: NA
V: TRBV5-1

DNA: TGTGCCAGCTCACCGCCCTTTTCAGGGGTAACCCCCGGGGAGCTGTTTTTT
CDR3: CASSPPFSGVTPGELFF
size: NA
J: TRBJ2-2
D: NA
V: TRBV18

DNA: TGTGCCAGCAGTTTTTACAGCAGCTCTGGAAACACCATATATTTT
CDR3: CASSFYSSSGNTIYF
size: NA
J: TRBJ1-3
D: NA
V: TRBV2

DNA: TGTGCCAGTAGTATAAGGCTTGGGACAGGGGAGAATAGCAATCAGCCCCAGCATTTT
CDR3: CASSIRLGTGENSNQPQHF
size: NA
J: TRBJ1-5
D: TRBD1
V: TRBV19

DNA: TGTGCCTGGAGCCCGGGGCTCTCTGGGGCCAACGTCCTGACTTTC
CDR3: CAWSPGLSGANVLTF
size: NA
J: TRBJ2-6
D: NA
V: TRBV30

DNA: TGTGCCAGCAGCCCACCTCTAGCGGGAGGTTCCGGGGAGCTGTTTTTT
CDR3: CASSPPLAGGSGELFF
size: NA
J: TRBJ2-2
D: TRBD2
V: TRBV28

DNA: TGTGCCAGCAGCTCCACCCTGGGGGGAGGTGGCACTGAAGCTTTCTTT
CDR3: CASSSTLGGGGTEAFF
size: NA
J: TRBJ1-1
D: NA
V: TRBV7-6